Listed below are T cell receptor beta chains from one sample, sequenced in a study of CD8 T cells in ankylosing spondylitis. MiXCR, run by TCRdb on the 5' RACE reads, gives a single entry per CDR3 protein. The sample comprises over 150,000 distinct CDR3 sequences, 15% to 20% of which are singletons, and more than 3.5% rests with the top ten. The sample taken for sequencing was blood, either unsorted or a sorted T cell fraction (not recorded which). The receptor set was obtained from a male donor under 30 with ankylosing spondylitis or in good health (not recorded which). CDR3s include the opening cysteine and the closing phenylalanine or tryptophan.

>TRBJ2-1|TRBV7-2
CASSPERQGNEQFF
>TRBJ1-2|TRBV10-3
CAISEEQGNGYTF
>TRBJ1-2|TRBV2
CASSAQGESNYGYTF
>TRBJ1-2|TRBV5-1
CASSLESGGDYGYTF
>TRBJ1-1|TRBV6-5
CASSYRGRTGNTEAFF
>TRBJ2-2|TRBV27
CASSLLTGELFF
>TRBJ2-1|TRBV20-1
CSGFWNEQFF
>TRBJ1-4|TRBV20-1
CSARDPQGTGEKLFF
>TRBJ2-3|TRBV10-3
CAISGADTQYF
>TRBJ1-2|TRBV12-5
CASGGQANYGYTF
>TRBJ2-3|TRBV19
CASSSRADTQYF
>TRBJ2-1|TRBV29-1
CSAGQLYNEQFF
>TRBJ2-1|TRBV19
CASSPGLDEQFF
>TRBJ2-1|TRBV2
CASIKGQGDIEQFF
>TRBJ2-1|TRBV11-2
CASSLAPGLEYNEQFF
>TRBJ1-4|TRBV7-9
CASSYPPRAPNEKLFF
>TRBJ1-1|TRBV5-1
CASSLWQSTEAFF
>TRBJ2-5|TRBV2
CASSVRGLQETQYF
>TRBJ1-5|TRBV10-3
CAISGPGQEGNQPQHF
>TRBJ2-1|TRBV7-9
CASSLILAGPTEKLFF
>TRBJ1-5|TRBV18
CASSLLRNLNQPQHF
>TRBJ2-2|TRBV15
CATSIGDVTGELFF
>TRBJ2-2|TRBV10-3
CAISGGRTTGELFF
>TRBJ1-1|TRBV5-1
CASSLEWRNTEAFF
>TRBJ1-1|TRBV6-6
CASSSTRQGTEAFF
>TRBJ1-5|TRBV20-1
CSAGEPRGPQHF
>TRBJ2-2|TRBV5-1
CASSLTGLGTGELFF
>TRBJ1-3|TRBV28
CASSLPGARGNTIYF
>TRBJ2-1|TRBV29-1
CSGSGQYEQFF
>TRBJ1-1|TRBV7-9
CASSGTLNTEAFF
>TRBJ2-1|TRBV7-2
CASSSGPSYNEQFF
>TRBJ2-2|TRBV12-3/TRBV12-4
CASSLGPGAGELFF
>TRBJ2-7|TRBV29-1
CSVESLARQGQGVEQYF
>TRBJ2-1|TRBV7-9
CASSLQSGEQFF
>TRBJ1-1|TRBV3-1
CASSQEGQGAAEAFF
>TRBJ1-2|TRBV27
CASSLAGWGDYGYTF
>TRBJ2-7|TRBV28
CASGTAPGQTYYEQYF
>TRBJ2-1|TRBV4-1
CASSQVSRNEQFF
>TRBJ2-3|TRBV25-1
CASSEFMADTQYF
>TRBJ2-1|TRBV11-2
CASSRTVNNEQFF
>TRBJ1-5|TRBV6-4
CASSDSHGVQPQHF
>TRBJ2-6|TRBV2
CASSEWNSGANVLTF
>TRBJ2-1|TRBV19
CASSIGTGNGQFF
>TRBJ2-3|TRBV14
CASRGTTLTDTQYF
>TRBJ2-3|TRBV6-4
CASSDLAGGSTDTQYF
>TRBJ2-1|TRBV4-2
CASSLYWRDSGRATNEQFF